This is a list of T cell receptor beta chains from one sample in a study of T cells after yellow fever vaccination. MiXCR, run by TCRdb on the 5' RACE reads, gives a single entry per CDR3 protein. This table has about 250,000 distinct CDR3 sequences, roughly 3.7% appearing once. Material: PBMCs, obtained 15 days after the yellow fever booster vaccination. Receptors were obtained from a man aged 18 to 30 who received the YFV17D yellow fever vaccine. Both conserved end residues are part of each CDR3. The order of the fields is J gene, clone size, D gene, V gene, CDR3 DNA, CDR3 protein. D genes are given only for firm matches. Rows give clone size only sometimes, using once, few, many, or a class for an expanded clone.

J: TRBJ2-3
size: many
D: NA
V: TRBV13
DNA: TGTGCCAGCAGCGCACGAGAAAGCCGCACAGATACGCAGTATTTT
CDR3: CASSARESRTDTQYF

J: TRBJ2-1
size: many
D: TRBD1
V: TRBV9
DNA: TGTGCCAGCAGCGTAGTCCCCCTCCGGGACAGGGTGCTCTTC
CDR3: CASSVVPLRDRVLF

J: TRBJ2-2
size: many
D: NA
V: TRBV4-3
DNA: TGCGCCAGCAGCCCCCTGGTCACGGGGAAAGGTGGCGGGGAGCTGTTTTTT
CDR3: CASSPLVTGKGGGELFF

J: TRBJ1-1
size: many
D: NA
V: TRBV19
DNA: TGTGCCACCACGGGAAACACTGAAGCTTTCTTT
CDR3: CATTGNTEAFF

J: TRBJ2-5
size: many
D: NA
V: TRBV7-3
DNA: TGTGCCAGCAGCTTCGGCGGGCAACCGAGAGGAGAGACCCAGTACTTC
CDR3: CASSFGGQPRGETQYF

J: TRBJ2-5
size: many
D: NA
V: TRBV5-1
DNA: TGCGCCAGCAGGGTTGGACCGATTCAAGAGACCCAGTACTTC
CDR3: CASRVGPIQETQYF

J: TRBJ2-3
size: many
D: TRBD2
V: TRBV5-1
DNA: TGCGCCAGCAGCCGTCAGAGCGGGGGGGCTAGAACAGATACGCAGTATTTT
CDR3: CASSRQSGGARTDTQYF

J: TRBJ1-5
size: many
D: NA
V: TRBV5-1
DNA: TGCGCCAGCAGCTTGGAAGGCTTTCAGCCCCAGCATTTT
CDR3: CASSLEGFQPQHF

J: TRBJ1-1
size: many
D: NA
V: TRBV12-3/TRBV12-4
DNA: TGTGCCAGCATCCTGAGGACGTTCGGCACTGAAGCTTTCTTT
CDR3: CASILRTFGTEAFF

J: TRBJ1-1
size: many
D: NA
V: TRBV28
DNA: TGTGCCAGCAGTAAAAGGCCGGGTGAAGCTTTCTTT
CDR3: CASSKRPGEAFF

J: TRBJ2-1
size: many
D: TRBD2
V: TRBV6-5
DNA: TGTGCCAGCAGCCCCGCGGGAGTCCTTTACAATGAGCAGTTCTTC
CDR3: CASSPAGVLYNEQFF

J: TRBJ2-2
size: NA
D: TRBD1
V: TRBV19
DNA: TGTGCCAGTATGCGGGACAGGACCTACACCGGGGAGCTGTTTTTT
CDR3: CASMRDRTYTGELFF

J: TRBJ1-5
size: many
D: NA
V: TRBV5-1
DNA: TGCGCCAGCAGCGGGGACGGCAATCAGCCCCAGCATTTT
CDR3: CASSGDGNQPQHF

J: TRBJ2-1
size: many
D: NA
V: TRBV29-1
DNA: TGCAGCGTTCCGGGGATCACCTACAATGAGCAGTTCTTC
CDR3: CSVPGITYNEQFF

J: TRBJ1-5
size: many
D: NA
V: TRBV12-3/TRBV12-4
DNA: TGTGCCAGCAGCCCCTCCCCTCAAAGGCTGGATAGCAATCAGCCCCAGCATTTT
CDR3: CASSPSPQRLDSNQPQHF

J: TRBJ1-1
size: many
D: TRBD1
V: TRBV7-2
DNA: TGTGCCAGCAGCTTAAGGACAGGGCCGACTGAAGCTTTCTTT
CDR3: CASSLRTGPTEAFF

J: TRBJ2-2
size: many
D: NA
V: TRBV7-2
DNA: TGTGCCAGCAGCCTCGGGGACCACGGGGAGCTGTTTTTT
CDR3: CASSLGDHGELFF

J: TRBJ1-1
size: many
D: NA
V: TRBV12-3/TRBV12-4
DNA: TGTGCCAGCAGTCGGGACGGAGAAGGTGGGACTGAAGCTTTCTTT
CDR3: CASSRDGEGGTEAFF

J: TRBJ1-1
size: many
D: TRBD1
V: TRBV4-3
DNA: TGCGCCAGCAGCCCAGGACAGGGGCCCTTCTTTGAAGCTTTCTTT
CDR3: CASSPGQGPFFEAFF

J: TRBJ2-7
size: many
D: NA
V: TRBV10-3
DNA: TGTGCCATCAGGGCGGTGAACAGGGACGAGCAGTACTTC
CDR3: CAIRAVNRDEQYF